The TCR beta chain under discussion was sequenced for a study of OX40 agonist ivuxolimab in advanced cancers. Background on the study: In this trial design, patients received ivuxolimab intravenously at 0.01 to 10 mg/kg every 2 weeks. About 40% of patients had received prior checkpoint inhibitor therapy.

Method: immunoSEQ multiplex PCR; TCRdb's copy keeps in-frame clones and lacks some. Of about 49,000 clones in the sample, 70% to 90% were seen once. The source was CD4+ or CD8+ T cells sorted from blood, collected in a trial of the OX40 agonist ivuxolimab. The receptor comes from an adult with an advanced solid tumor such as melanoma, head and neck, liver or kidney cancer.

CDR3: CASSITGTGGGYEQYF. CDR3 coding DNA: TGTGCCAGCAGCATCACCGGGACAGGGGGCGGCTACGAGCAGTACTTC. The chain carries TRBV16 and TRBJ2-7; 12 bases line up with TRBD1. The CDR3 loop spans 16 amino acids. Trimming cost V 5 bases and J 3 bases; bases outside gene matches: 8. Per germline, CDR1 KGHSY and CDR2 FQNENV.